The present entry profiles one T cell receptor (beta chain) with its context. This clone has only one observation. Its specific antigen is unknown. It has no much larger one-base neighbor in the sample; base qualities were not kept. This entry comes from a study of technical replicates of blood from a few donors (dated 2017 in TCRdb). Library method: the immunoSEQ multiplex PCR assay. This immuneACCESS table, as held by TCRdb, lists in-frame sequences with V and J called but not all clones. Of the missing ones, under half trace to an unresolved V gene in checked studies; the others have no known cause. The sample table records more than 80,000 clones; about 94% of these occur just once. The ten biggest clones cover over 0.2% of the sample. Trimmed from V: 4 bases; trimmed from J: 7 bases; junction bases lacking a gene match: 10. There are 16 amino acids in the CDR3, from cysteine to phenylalanine inclusive. The retained sequence is limited to the CDR3, 48 bases, with the frame set at the first base. Sequences MNHEY (CDR1) and SVGAGI (CDR2) are obtained from the germline V gene.

Sample: T cells isolated from PBMCs. The clonotype originates from a human donor in good health. Recombination linked TRBV6-5 to TRBJ2-1; TRBD2 lines up with 10 middle nucleotides. The CDR3 here reads CASSLSLAGVYNEQFF. The nucleotides are TGTGCCAGCAGTTTGAGTCTAGCGGGAGTATATAATGAGCAGTTCTTC.